The 11 T cell receptor beta chains presented below share a single source sample, sequenced in a study of T cell responses to AZD1222 COVID-19 vaccine. Clones were sequenced by immunoSEQ multiplex PCR, and TCRdb holds only the in-frame ones, with some missing. The sample shows about 70,000 clones, around nine tenths of them seen only once. Sequenced material: peripheral blood, taken 28 days after the second AZD1222 dose. The origin of the receptors is an adult who received the AZD1222 COVID-19 vaccine.

V usage is TRBV11-2 and J usage is TRBJ1-2; D not certain. This CDR3 comprises 15 residues. The germline V gene encodes CDR1 SGHAT and CDR2 FQNNGV. Trimming stripped 0 bases from V and 4 bases from J, with 12 bases between. The CDR3 DNA sequence: TGTGCCAGCAGCTTAGAGCCGGGGTGGTTCTATGGCTACACCTTC. It specifies CASSLEPGWFYGYTF.

This clone was counted only a few times. V and J are TRBV6-5 and TRBJ2-1; D remains ambiguous. The CDR3 loop spans 11 amino acids. The germline gives CDR1 MNHEY, CDR2 SVGAGI. Between the trimmed V and J ends, which lost 7 bases and 8 bases, there was a span of 9 bases. The DNA of the CDR3 is TGTGCCAGCAACGAGTCCGATGAGCAGTTCTTC. Protein: CASNESDEQFF.

The chain is built from TRBV4-2 and TRBJ1-2, with unresolved D. Trimming took off 0 bases at V and 5 bases at J, with 13 bases between the two ends. The germline CDR1 and CDR2 sequences are LGHNA and YNFKEQ. This CDR3 contains 15 residues. CDR3 residues: CASSQDKTYGYGYTF. DNA for the CDR3: TGTGCCAGCAGCCAAGATAAGACTTACGGGTATGGCTACACCTTC.

The chain employs TRBV11-3 and TRBJ1-2, with 8 bases identical to TRBD1. Germline CDR1 and CDR2: SGHNT and YENEEA. The CDR3 runs to 13 residues. V lost 5 bases and J lost 8; bases outside the gene matches: 7. The CDR3 DNA reads as TGTGCCAGCAGCCTACAGGGGGAGGGCGGCTACACCTTC. This codes for CASSLQGEGGYTF.

The rearrangement uses TRBV6-5 and TRBJ2-7; D is undetermined. The length of the CDR3 is 13 residues. Germline CDR1 reads MNHEY; CDR2 reads SVGAGI. V was cut by 2 bases and J by 2 bases, with 7 bases left in between. Written as DNA, the CDR3 is TGTGCCAGCAGTTACGGGCCAACCTACGAGCAGTACTTC. This encodes CASSYGPTYEQYF.

The chain employs TRBV7-8 and TRBJ2-7; 13 nucleotides align to TRBD2. CDR3 length equals 15 residues. V was clipped by 3 bases and J by 7 bases; unmatched bases: 6. Germline V gene lookup returns CDR1 SGHVS and CDR2 FQNEAQ. The CDR3 region is CASSLGLAGQGEQYF. As DNA, the CDR3 is TGTGCCAGCAGCTTGGGACTAGCGGGACAGGGGGAGCAGTACTTC.

The chain carries TRBV4-2 and TRBJ2-3; 7 bases agree with TRBD1. The germline CDR1 and CDR2 sequences are LGHNA and YNFKEQ. The ends lost 4 bases at V and 1 base at J; junction bases unmatched: 8. There are 16 residues in the CDR3. The CDR3 bases are TGTGCCAGCAGCCCAGTTGCAGGACAGGGCACAGATACGCAGTATTTT. Protein sequence: CASSPVAGQGTDTQYF.

The rearrangement joins TRBV9 to TRBJ1-4; TRBD1 agrees at 9 bases. V gave up 4 bases and J gave up 2 bases; unmatched junction bases: 15. Looked up from germline, CDR1 is SGDLS and CDR2 is YYNGEE. This CDR3 is built from 19 residues. This CDR3 is CASSLDPGTGLRTNEKLFF. The CDR3, as DNA: TGTGCCAGCAGCCTGGACCCCGGGACAGGGCTAAGGACTAATGAAAAACTGTTTTTT.

J is TRBJ1-1 and V is TRBV11-2; tentatively, D is TRBD1 (5 bases). Germline CDR1 SGHAT, CDR2 FQNNGV. V dropped 1 base and J dropped 6 bases, with 27 bases sitting between them. The length of the CDR3 is 19 residues. Here the CDR3 reads CASSLVAFRGNGRDAEAFF. The CDR3 DNA reads TGTGCCAGCAGCTTAGTTGCTTTTAGAGGGAATGGCAGGGACGCTGAAGCTTTCTTT.

This rearrangement joins TRBV7-6 to TRBJ2-7, with 8 bases lining up with TRBD1. Germline values: CDR1 SGHVS, CDR2 FNYEAQ. The CDR3 contains 15 residues. J gave up 4 bases and V 4 bases, and 9 bases lay outside the gene matches. CDR3 loop: CASSSPEQGVYEQYF. DNA of the CDR3: TGTGCCAGCAGCTCTCCCGAACAGGGGGTTTACGAGCAGTACTTC.

This rearrangement joins TRBV6-1 to TRBJ1-4; no clear D gene. Germline V lookup: CDR1 MNHNS, CDR2 SASEGT. This CDR3 has 14 residues. Trimming cost V 1 base and J 3 bases, with 6 bases left between them. Here the CDR3 reads CASSEVRSNEKLFF. CDR3 DNA: TGTGCCAGCAGTGAAGTCCGGTCTAATGAAAAACTGTTTTTT.